This record concerns one T cell receptor beta chain sequence. The antigen remains unidentified. These data originate in a study of CD8+ T cells in alopecia areata. Findings of the study overall: Possibly because of HLA-related factors, TCR sharing was less clear across patients than in mice.

Treatment defined: oral pan-JAK inhibitor, 5-10 mg twice daily. Lesional scalp tissue (obtained by punch biopsy) and peripheral blood were collected from alopecia areata patients. The authors sorted CD4+ and CD8+ T cells from PBMCs. Sequencing relied on a cDNA template that was reverse transcribed from extracted RNA. The assay was immunoSEQ multiplex PCR, and TCRdb's table has in-frame clones only and misses some. The sample contains some 200,000 clones, roughly 61% of which appear only once. The CDR3 loop spans 15 amino acids. From germline, CDR1 is LNHDA and CDR2 SQIVND (reference sequence). V trimming: 4 bases; J trimming: 7 bases; junction bases outside the gene matches: 11.

Material: CD8+ T cells sorted from blood, obtained at week 24, from a patient treated with tofacitinib. The clonotype comes from a human donor with alopecia areata. This sequence joins TRBV19 and TRBJ2-3, with 7 bases matching TRBD1. Here the CDR3 DNA reads TGTGCCAGTAGTACAATACAGGGGTTGGAGTATACGCAGTATTTT. Protein sequence: CASSTIQGLEYTQYF.